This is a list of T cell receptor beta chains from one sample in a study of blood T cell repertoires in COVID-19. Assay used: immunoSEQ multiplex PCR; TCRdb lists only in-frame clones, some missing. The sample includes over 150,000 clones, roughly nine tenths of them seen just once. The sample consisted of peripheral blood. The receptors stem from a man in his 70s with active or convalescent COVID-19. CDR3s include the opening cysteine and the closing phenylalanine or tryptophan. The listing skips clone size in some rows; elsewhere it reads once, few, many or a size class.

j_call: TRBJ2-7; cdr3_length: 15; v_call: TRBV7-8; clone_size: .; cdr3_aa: CASSLLAGGNGEQYF
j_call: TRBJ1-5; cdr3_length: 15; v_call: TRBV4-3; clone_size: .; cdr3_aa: CASSQGAGDNQPQHF
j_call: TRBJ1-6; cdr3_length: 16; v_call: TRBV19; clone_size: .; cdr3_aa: CASSIGDRVWNSPLHF
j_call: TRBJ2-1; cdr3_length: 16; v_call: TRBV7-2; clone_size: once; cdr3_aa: CASSLGGTGSYNEQFF
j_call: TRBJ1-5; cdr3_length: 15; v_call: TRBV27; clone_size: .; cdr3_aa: CASSPRDSRNQPQHF
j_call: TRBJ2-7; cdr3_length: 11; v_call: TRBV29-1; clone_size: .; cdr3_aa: CSISGTHEQYF
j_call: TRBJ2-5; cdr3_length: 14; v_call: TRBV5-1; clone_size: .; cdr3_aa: CASSLSGGPETQYF
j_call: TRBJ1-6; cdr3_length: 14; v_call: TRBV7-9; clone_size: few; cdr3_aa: CASSLAPGESPLHF
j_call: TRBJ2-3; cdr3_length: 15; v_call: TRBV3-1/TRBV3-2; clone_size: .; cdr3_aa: CASSQEGGLGDTQYF
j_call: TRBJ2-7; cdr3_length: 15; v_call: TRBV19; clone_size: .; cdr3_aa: CASSSLQGSSYEQYF
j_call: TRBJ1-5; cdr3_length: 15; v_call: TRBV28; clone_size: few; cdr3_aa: CASSFTARRNQPQHF
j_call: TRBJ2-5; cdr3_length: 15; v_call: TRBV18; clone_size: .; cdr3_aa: CASSPLDRDQETQYF
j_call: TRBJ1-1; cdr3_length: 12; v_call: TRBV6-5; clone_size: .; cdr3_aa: CASSYIGGEAFF
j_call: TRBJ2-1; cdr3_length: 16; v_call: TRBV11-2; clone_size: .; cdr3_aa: CASSSMTSGFYNEQFF
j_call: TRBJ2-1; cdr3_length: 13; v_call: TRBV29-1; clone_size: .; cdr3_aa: CSETSGRGGEQFF
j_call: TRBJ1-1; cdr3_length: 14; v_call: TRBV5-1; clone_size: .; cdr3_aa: CASSLNRANTEAFF
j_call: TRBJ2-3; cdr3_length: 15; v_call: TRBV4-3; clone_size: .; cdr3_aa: CASSRLASGTDTQYF
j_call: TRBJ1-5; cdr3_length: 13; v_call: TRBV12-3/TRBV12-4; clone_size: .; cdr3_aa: CASSFSGNQPQHF
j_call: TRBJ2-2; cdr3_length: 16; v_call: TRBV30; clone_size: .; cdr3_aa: CAWTGGTGGKTGELFF
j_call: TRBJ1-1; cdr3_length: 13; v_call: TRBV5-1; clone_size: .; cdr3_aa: CATKTGGNTEAFF
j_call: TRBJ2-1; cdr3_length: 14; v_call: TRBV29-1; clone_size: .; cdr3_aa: CSVVWAVVYNEQFF
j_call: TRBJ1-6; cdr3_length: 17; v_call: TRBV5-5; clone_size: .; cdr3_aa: CASSLRGQGSYNSPLHF
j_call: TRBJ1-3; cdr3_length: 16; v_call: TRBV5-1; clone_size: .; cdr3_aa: CASRPTDRGPGNTIYF
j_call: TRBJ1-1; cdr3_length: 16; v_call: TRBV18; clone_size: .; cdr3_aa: CASSPRTGGAHTEAFF
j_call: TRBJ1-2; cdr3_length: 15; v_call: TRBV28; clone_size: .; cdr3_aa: CASSKGGAQAYGYTF
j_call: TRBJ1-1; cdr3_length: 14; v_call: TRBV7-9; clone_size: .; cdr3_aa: CASSLGTENTEAFF
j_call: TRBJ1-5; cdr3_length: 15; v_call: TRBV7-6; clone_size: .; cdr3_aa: CASSPRQGWNQPQHF
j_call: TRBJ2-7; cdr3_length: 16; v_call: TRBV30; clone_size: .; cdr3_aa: CAWSVYGTGDGGEQYF
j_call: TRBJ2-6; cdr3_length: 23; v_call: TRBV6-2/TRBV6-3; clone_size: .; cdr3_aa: CASSRRVGFGTGGRNSGANVLTF
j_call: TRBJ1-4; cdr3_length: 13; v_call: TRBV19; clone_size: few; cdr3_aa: CATSDNGREKLFF
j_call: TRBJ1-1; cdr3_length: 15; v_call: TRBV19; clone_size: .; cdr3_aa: CASTLYGGGNTEAFF
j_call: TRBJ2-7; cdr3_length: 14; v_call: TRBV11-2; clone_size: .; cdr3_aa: CASRRPGQSYEQYF
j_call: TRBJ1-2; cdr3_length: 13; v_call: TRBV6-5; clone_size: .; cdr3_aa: CASSFRDRGGYTF
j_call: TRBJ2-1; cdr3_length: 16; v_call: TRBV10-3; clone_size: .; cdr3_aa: CAISDGGRSSYNEQFF
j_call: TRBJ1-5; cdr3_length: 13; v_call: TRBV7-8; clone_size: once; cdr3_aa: CASSPTIGQPQHF
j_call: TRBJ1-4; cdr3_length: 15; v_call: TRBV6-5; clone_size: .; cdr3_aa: CASSSTGTHVEKLFF
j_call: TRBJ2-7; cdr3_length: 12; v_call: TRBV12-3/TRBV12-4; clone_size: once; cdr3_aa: CASRDTEYEQYF
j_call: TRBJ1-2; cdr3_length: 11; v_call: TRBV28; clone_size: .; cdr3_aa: CATGQGDGYTF
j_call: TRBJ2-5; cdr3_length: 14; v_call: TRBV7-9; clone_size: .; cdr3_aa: CASSPTGNGETQYF